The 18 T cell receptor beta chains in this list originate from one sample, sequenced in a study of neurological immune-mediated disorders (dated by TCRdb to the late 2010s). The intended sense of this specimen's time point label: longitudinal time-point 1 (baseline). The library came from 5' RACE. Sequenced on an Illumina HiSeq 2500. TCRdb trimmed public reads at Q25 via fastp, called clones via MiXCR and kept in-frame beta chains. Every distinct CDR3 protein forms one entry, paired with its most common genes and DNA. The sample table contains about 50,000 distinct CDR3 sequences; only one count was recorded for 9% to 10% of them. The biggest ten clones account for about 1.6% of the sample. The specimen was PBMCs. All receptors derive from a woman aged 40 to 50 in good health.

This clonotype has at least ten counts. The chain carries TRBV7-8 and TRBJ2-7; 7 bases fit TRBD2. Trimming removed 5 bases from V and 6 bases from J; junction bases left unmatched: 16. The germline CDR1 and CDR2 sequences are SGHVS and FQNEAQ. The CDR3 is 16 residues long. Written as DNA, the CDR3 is TGTGCCAGCAGCCCCATCGGGGGGACTGAATTGGGCGAGCAGTACTTC. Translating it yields CASSPIGGTELGEQYF.

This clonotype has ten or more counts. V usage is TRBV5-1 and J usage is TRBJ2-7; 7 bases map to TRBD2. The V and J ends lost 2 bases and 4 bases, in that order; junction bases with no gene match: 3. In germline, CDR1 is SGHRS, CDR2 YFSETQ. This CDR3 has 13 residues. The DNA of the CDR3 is TGCGCCAGCAGCTTACTAGCGCCTTACGAGCAGTACTTC. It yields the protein CASSLLAPYEQYF.

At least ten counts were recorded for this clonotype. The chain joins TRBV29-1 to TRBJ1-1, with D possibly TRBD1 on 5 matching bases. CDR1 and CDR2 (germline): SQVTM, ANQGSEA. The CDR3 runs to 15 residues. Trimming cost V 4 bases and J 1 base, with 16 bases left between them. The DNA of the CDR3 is TGCAGCGTTGCTGCAGGAGGACATAGGAACACTGAAGCTTTCTTT. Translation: CSVAAGGHRNTEAFF.

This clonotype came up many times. The CDR3 spells CASSFSPYEQYF. The CDR3 DNA sequence: TGTGCCAGCAGCTTCTCACCCTACGAGCAGTACTTC. The chain is built from TRBV6-6 and TRBJ2-7, with D unresolved. V was cut by 6 bases and J by 2 bases, with 8 bases left in between. Germline V gene sequence: CDR1 MNHNY, CDR2 SVGAGI (reference sequence). The CDR3 contains 12 residues.

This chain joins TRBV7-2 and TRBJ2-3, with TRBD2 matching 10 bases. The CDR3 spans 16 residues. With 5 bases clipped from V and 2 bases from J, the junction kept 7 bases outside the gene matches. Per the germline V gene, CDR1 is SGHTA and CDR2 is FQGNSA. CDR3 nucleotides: TGTGCCAGCAGCCCCAGACTAGCGGGCGACACAGATACGCAGTATTTT. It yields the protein CASSPRLAGDTDTQYF.

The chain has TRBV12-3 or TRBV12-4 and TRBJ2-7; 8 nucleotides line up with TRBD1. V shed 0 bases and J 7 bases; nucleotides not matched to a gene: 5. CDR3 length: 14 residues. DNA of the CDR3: TGTGCCAGCAGTTTAGCAGGACAGGGCGGGGAGCAGTACTTC. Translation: CASSLAGQGGEQYF.

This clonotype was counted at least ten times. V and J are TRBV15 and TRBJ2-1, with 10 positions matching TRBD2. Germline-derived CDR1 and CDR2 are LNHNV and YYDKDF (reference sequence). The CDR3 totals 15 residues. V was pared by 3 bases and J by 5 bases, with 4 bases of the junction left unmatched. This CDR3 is CATSSSSGRHNEQFF. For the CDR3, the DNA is TGTGCCACCAGCAGTTCTAGCGGGAGACACAATGAGCAGTTCTTC. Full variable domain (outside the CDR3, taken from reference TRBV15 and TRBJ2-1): DAMVIQNPRYQVTQFGKPVTLSCSQTLNHNVMYWYQQKSSQAPKLLFHYYDKDFNNEADTPDNFQSRRPNTSFCFLDIRSPGLGDTAMYLCATSSSSGRHNEQFFGPGTRLTVL.

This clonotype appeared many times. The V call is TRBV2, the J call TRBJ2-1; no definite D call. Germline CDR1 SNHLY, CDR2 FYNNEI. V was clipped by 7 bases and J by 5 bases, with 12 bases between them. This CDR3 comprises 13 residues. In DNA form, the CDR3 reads TGTGCCAGCATAGAGCTAATAAACAATGAGCAGTTCTTC. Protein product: CASIELINNEQFF.

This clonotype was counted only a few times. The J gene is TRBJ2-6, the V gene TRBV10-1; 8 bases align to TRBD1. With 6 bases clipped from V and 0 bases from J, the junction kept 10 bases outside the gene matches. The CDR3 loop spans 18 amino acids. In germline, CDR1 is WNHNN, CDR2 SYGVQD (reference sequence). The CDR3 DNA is TGCGCCAGCAGGGATCCGGGGCAGGGGGCCTCTGGGGCCAACGTCCTGACTTTC. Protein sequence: CASRDPGQGASGANVLTF.

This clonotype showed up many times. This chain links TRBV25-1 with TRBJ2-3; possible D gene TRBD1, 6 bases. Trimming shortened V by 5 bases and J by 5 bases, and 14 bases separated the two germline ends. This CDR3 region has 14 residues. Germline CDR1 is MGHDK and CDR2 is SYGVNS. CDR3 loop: CASSLGAQQDTQYF. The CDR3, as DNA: TGTGCCAGCAGTTTGGGGGCGCAGCAAGATACGCAGTATTTT.

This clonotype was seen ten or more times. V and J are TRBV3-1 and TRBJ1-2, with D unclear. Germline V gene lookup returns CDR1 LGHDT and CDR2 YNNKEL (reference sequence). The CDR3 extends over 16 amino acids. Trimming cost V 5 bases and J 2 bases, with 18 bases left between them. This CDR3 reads CASSSSRPGVNYGYTF. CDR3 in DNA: TGTGCCAGCAGCTCATCTAGACCAGGCGTGAACTATGGCTACACCTTC. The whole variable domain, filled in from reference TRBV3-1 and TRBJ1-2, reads DTAVSQTPKYLVTQMGNDKSIKCEQNLGHDTMYWYKQDSKKFLKIMFSYNNKELIINETVPNRFSPKSPDKAHLNLHINSLELGDSAVYFCASSSSRPGVNYGYTFGSGTRLTVV.

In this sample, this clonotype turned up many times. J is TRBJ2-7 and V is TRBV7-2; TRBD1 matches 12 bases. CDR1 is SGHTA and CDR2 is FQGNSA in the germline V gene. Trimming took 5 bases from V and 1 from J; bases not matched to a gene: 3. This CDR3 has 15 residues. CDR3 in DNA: TGTGCCAGCAGCGCGGGACAGGGGGCTTCCTACGAGCAGTACTTC. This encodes CASSAGQGASYEQYF.

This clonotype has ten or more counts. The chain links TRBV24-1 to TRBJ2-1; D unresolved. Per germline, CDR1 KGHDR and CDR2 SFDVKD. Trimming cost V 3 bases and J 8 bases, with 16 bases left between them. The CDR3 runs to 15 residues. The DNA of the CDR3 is TGTGCCACCAGTGATACTCGCTCCTTTAATCATGAGCAGTTCTTC. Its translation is CATSDTRSFNHEQFF.

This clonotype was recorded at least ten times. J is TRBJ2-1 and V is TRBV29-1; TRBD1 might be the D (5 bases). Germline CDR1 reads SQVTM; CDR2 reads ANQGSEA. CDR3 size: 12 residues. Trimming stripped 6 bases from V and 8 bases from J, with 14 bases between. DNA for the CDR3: TGCAGCGTCCGTAGGGGTTCCGATGAGCAGTTCTTC. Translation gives CSVRRGSDEQFF.

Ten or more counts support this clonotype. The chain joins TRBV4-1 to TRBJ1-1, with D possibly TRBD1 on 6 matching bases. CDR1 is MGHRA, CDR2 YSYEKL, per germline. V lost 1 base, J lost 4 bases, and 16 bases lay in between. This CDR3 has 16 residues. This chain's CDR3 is CASSQVSTGGVTEAFF. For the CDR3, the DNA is TGCGCCAGCAGCCAAGTCTCGACGGGGGGCGTCACTGAAGCTTTCTTT.

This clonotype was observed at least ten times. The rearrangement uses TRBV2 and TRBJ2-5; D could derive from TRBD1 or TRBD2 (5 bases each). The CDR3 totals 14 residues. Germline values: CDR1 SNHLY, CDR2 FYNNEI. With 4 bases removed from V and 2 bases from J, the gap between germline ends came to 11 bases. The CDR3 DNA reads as TGTGCCAGCAGTGGGGGACGCCCGCAAGAGACCCAGTACTTC. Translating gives CASSGGRPQETQYF. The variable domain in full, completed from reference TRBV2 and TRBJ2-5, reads EPEVTQTPSHQVTQMGQEVILRCVPISNHLYFYWYRQILGQKVEFLVSFYNNEISEKSEIFDDQFSVERPDGSNFTLKIRSTKLEDSAMYFCASSGGRPQETQYFGPGTRLLVL.

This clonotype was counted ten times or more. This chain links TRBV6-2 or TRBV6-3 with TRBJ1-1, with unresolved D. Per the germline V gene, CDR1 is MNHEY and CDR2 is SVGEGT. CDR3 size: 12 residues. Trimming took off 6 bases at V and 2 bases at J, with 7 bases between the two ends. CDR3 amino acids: CASSDPNTEAFF. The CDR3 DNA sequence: TGTGCCAGCAGCGACCCTAACACTGAAGCTTTCTTT.

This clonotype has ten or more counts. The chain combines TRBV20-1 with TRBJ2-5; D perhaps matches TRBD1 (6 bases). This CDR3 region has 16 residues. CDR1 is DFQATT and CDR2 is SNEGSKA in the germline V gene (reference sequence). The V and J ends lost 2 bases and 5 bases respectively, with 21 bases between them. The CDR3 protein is CSARPPGYGGGETQYF. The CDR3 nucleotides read TGCAGTGCTAGACCCCCCGGGTATGGGGGCGGTGAGACCCAGTACTTC.